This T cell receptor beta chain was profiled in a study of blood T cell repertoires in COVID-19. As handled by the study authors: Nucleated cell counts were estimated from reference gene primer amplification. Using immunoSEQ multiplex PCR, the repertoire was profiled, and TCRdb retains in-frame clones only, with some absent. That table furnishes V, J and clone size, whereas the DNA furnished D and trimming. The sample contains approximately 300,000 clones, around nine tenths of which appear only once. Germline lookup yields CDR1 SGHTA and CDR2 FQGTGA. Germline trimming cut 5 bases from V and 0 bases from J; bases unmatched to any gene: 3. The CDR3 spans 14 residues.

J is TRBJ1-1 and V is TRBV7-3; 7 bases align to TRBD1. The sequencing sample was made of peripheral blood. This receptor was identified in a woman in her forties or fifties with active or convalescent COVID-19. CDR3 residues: CASSGQVVNTEAFF. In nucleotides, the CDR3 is TGTGCCAGCAGCGGACAGGTGGTGAACACTGAAGCTTTCTTT.